This TCR beta chain was sequenced in a study of T cell repertoires in cytomegalovirus infection. Overall study context: Public TCR beta signatures marked donors with CMV infection and the matching HLA. The study's findings and limits: The response measured ex vivo was dominated by TCR beta clonotypes (HLA-C-restricted and CMV-specific).

Each CDR3 protein is one row after TCRdb ran MiXCR on the reads. In the table there are roughly 500,000 distinct CDR3 sequences, 15% to 20% of which are singletons. This CDR3 has 14 residues. Per germline, CDR1 MNHEY and CDR2 SMNVEV (reference sequence). V lost 5 bases to trimming and J lost 1 base; unmatched junction nucleotides: 0. This clonotype was detected ten times or more. Antigen: not known. Specimen: CD8+ T cells from PBMCs. The chain has TRBV27 and TRBJ1-5; 9 nucleotides align to TRBD1. The TCR was taken from a human donor in good health (CMV status not recorded). Some clones in this sample may be carry-over from other donors' samples. The CDR3 is CASSGTGSNQPQHF. CDR3 sequence (DNA): TGTGCCAGCAGTGGGACAGGGAGCAATCAGCCCCAGCATTTT.